This TCR beta chain was identified in a study of blood T cell repertoires in COVID-19. Study at large: There were acute and convalescent COVID-19 samples, and they came from the United States, Italy and Spain.

Under the authors' procedure: Estimation of nucleated cell counts was performed using reference gene primer amplification. The table came from immunoSEQ multiplex PCR; TCRdb's copy has only in-frame clones and leaves some out. V and J calls and clone size follow that table, whereas D and trimming were derived from the DNA. In the table there are some 300,000 clones, 89% of which are singletons. V shed 4 bases and J shed 2 bases, with 16 bases lying between them. The germline V gene encodes CDR1 SGHRS and CDR2 YFSETQ. The CDR3 is 15 amino acids. Those enrolled, adults aged roughly 18 to 89 years, came from some 23 US areas. Clinical history reported by participants formed the basis on which cohorts were assigned.

The chain recombines TRBV5-1 with TRBJ2-7, with a possible D match to TRBD2 (5 bases). The material sequenced was PBMCs or T cells enriched from blood (not recorded which). This clonotype originated in a woman between 45 and 60 years old who had been exposed to COVID-19. This chain's CDR3 is CASSRLGGQTYEQYF. The CDR3 DNA sequence: TGCGCCAGCAGCCGCCTGGGCGGGCAAACCTACGAGCAGTACTTC. The full variable domain, in which reference TRBV5-1 and TRBJ2-7 provide the parts outside the CDR3, is KAGVTQTPRYLIKTRGQQVTLSCSPISGHRSVSWYQQTPGQGLQFLFEYFSETQRNKGNFPGRFSGRQFSNSRSEMNVSTLELGDSALYLCASSRLGGQTYEQYFGPGTRLTVT.